This TCR beta chain is from a study of shared clonotypes between healthy human individuals. This clone was seen many times. The repertoire was sequenced with immunoSEQ multiplex PCR; TCRdb's copy has only in-frame clones and lacks some. Among some 95,000 clones listed, about two thirds were seen once. The material sequenced was memory CD8+ T cells sorted from blood. Subset specified: CD45RO+ cells pooled with CCR7-negative TemRA cells. This clonotype was sampled from a man under 40 in good health.

The CDR3 coding sequence is TGCGCCAGTTCCGGGACAGGAGTCTACGAGCAGTACTTC. Its protein is CASSGTGVYEQYF. This chain uses TRBV10-2 with TRBJ2-7; 8 bases line up with TRBD1. V gave up 9 bases and J gave up 3 bases; unmatched junction bases: 7. This CDR3 has 13 amino acids. Germline assignment: CDR1 WSHSY and CDR2 SAAADI.